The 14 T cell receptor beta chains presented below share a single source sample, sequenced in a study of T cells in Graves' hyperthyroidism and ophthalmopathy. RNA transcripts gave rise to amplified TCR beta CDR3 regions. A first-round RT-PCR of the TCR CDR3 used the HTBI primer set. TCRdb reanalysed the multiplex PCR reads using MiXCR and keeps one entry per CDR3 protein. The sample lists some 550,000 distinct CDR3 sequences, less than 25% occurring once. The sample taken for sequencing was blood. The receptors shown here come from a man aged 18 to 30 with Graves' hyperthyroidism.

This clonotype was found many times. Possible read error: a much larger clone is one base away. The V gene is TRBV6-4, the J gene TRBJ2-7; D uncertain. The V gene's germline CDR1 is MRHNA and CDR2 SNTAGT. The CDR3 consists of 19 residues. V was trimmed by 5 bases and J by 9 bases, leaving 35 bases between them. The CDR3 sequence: CASSTSDETIYPPLLRQYF. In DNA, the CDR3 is TGTGCCAGCAGTACCTCGGACGAGACAATTTACCCTCCCCTCTTGCGGCAGTACTTC.

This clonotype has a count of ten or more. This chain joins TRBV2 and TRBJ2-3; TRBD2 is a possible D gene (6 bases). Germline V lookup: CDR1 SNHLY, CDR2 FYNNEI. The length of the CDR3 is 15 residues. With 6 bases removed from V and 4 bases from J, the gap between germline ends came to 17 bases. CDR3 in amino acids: CASRRRELQADTQYF. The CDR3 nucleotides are TGTGCCAGCAGGCGGAGGGAGTTGCAGGCAGATACGCAGTATTTT.

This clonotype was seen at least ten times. In nucleotides, the CDR3 is TGTGCCAGCAGCCAAGAACGGACCAACTACGAGCAGTACTTC. It codes for CASSQERTNYEQYF. The genes are TRBV4-2 and TRBJ2-7; D gene uncertain. V was cut by 0 bases and J by 3 bases, with 9 bases left in between. CDR3 size: 14 residues. Germline V CDR1 and CDR2: LGHNA, YNFKEQ.

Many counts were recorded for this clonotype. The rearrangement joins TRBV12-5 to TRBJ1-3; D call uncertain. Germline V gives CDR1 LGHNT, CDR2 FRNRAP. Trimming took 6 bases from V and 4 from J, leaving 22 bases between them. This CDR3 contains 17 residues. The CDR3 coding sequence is TGTGCTAGTGGGCCCCCCCAATGGGCCACAGAGGGAAACACCATATATTTT. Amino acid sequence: CASGPPQWATEGNTIYF. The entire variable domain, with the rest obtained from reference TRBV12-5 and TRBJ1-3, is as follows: DARVTQTPRHKVTEMGQEVTMRCQPILGHNTVFWYRQTMMQGLELLAYFRNRAPLDDSGMPKDRFSAEMPDATLATLKIQPSEPRDSAVYFCASGPPQWATEGNTIYFGEGSWLTVV.

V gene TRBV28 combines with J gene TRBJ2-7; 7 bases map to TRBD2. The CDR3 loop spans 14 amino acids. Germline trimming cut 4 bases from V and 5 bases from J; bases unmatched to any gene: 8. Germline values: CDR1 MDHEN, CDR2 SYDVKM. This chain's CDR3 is CASSSAGRRHEQYF. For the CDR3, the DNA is TGTGCCAGCAGTTCCGCCGGGAGGAGACACGAGCAGTACTTC.

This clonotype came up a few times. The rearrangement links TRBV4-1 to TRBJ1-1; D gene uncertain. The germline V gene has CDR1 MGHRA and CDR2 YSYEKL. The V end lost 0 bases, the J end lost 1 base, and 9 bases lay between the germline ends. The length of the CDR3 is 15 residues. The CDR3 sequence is CASSQETPSNTEAFF. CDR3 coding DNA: TGCGCCAGCAGCCAAGAGACCCCGTCGAACACTGAAGCTTTCTTT.

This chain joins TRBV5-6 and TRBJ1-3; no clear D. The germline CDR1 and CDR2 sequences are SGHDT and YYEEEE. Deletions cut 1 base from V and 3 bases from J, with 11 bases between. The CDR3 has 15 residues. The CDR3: CASSLMLLGGNTIYF. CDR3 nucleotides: TGTGCCAGCAGCTTGATGCTCTTGGGTGGAAACACCATATATTTT.

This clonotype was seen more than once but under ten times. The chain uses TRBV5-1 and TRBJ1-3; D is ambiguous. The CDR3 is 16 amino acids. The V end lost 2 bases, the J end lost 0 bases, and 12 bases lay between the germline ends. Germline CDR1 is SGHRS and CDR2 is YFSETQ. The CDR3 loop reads CASSFRVPLSGNTIYF. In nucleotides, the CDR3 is TGCGCCAGCAGCTTTCGGGTTCCGCTCTCTGGAAACACCATATATTTT.

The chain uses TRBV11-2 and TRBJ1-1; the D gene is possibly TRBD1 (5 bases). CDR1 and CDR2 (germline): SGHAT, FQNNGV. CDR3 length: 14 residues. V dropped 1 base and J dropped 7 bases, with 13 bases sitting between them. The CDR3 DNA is TGTGCCAGCAGCTTAGCGCGGAGGGGCGGTGAAGCTTTCTTT. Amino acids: CASSLARRGGEAFF. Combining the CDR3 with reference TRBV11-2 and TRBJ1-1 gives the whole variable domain EAGVAQSPRYKIIEKRQSVAFWCNPISGHATLYWYQQILGQGPKLLIQFQNNGVVDDSQLPKDRFSAERLKGVDSTLKIQPAKLEDSAVYLCASSLARRGGEAFFGQGTRLTVV.

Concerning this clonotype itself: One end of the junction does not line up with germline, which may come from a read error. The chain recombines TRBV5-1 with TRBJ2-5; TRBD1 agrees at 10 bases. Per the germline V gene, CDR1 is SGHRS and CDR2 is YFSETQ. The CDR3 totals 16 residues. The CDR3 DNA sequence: TGCGCCAGCAGCCTTAGGGGACAGGGGATGTTGGAGACCAAGTACTTC. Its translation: CASSLRGQGMLETKYF.

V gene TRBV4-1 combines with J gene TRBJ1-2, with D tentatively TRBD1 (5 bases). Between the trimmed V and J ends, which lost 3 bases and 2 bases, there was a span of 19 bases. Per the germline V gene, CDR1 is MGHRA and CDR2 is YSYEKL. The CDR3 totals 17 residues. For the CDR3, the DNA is TGCGCCAGCAGCCAGCCCCTACAGCAACAGGTCAACTATGGCTACACCTTC. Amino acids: CASSQPLQQQVNYGYTF.

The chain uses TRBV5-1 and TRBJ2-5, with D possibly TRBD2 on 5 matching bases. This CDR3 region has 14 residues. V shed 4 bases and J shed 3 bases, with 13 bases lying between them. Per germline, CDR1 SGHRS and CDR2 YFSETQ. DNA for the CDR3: TGCGCCAGCAGCCTCTTCACTAGGGAAGAGACCCAGTACTTC. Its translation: CASSLFTREETQYF. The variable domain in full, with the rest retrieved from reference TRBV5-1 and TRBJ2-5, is KAGVTQTPRYLIKTRGQQVTLSCSPISGHRSVSWYQQTPGQGLQFLFEYFSETQRNKGNFPGRFSGRQFSNSRSEMNVSTLELGDSALYLCASSLFTREETQYFGPGTRLLVL.

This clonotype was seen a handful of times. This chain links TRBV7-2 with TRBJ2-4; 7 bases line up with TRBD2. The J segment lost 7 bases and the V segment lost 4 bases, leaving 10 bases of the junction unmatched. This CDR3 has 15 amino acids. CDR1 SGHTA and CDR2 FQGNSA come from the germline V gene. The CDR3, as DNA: TGTGCCAGCAGCTCGGATAGCGGGTTATATAACATTCAGTACTTC. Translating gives CASSSDSGLYNIQYF.

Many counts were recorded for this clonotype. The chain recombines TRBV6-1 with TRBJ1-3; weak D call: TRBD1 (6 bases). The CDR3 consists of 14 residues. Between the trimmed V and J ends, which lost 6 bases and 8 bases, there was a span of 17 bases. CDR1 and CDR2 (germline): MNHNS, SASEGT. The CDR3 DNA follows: TGTGCCAGCAGCAAAGGGGGGAAAGGGGACACCATATATTTT. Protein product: CASSKGGKGDTIYF.